The present entry profiles one T cell receptor (beta chain) with its context. This record belongs to a study of blood T cell repertoires in COVID-19. For the study at large: COVID-19 samples from acute and convalescent phases originated in the United States, Italy and Spain.

Germline V lookup: CDR1 SGHVS, CDR2 FQNEAQ. The V segment lost 1 base and the J segment 6 bases; nucleotides outside the gene matches: 6. This CDR3 has 15 residues. In the source study's methods: Using reference gene primer amplification, nucleated cell counts were estimated. The method was immunoSEQ multiplex PCR; TCRdb's version includes in-frame clones alone and lacks a portion of them. Clone size and V and J calls were adopted from that table, with D and trimming inferred from the DNA. The sample consists of 150,000 to 200,000 clones, around 80% of them appearing once. The receptor's source is a man aged 60-69 years with active or convalescent COVID-19. The chain is built from TRBV7-8 and TRBJ1-2, with TRBD1 matching 9 bases. Sequencing was done on a sample of peripheral blood. In DNA form, the CDR3 reads TGTGCCAGCAGCTTAGGGCCCCGACAGGGGGATGGCTACACCTTC. Translation: CASSLGPRQGDGYTF.